This record concerns one T cell receptor (beta chain) sequence. Clinical histories supplied by participants themselves formed the basis of cohort assignment. Clones were read by immunoSEQ multiplex PCR, and TCRdb kept only the in-frame ones, dropping some. The table records approximately 65,000 clones, roughly two thirds of them present only once. V gave up 8 bases and J gave up 10 bases; unmatched junction bases: 11. CDR1 and CDR2 (germline): MDHEN, SYDVKM. CDR3 size: 14 residues. The data derive from a study of blood T cell repertoires in COVID-19. Overall study: Acute-phase and convalescent COVID-19 samples originated in the United States, Italy and Spain. Sources were T cells, B-cell-depleted T cells, or PBMCs; the material itself was cDNA or gDNA.

This receptor was obtained from a woman aged 60 to 75 who had been exposed to COVID-19. The chain employs TRBV28 and TRBJ1-6; 7 bases are shared with TRBD1. The sequenced material came from PBMCs or T cells enriched from blood (not recorded which). The CDR3 DNA sequence: TGTGCCAGCGAAGGGGGCGTTAGTGAATCACCCCTCCACTTT. Translating gives CASEGGVSESPLHF. The variable domain in full, with the rest retrieved from reference TRBV28 and TRBJ1-6, is DVKVTQSSRYLVKRTGEKVFLECVQDMDHENMFWYRQDPGLGLRLIYFSYDVKMKEKGDIPEGYSVSREKKERFSLILESASTNQTSMYLCASEGGVSESPLHFGNGTRLTVT.